The entry below gives a single T cell receptor (beta chain) sequence along with its context. No antigen is known for it. The sample originates from a study of cytomegalovirus exposure and HLA in healthy donors. In the study overall: Prior work identified 100 million to 130 million unique TCR beta sequences in some 200 million T cells. Findings and caveats of the study: In a later analysis, CMV-associated beta chains were mostly HLA-associated, it appeared. In vitro experiments confirmed that a few CMV-associated chains were specific for CMV antigens.

Researchers ran the PCR with 60 Vbeta and 13 Jbeta primers. Under the authors' procedure: Later work found around 85 million unique TCR beta chains, with 9.5 million to 12 million shared. Using immunoSEQ multiplex PCR, the repertoire was profiled, and TCRdb retains in-frame clones only, with some absent. V and J calls and clone size are those listed in that table; D and trimming were worked out from the DNA. The data hold over 30,000 clones, with around 86% observed a single time. The germline CDR1 and CDR2 sequences are MNHNS and SASEGT. V was cut by 5 bases and J by 3 bases, with 4 bases left in between. The CDR3 loop spans 11 amino acids.

This receptor was taken from a woman in her 40s in good health and CMV-seropositive. Sequencing was carried out using PBMCs. The V and J genes are TRBV6-1 and TRBJ1-2; D unclear. DNA of the CDR3: TGTGCCAGCAGTTCCGACTATGGCTACACCTTC. Translation: CASSSDYGYTF.